The 23 T cell receptor beta chains below come from one sample, sequenced in a study of blood T cell repertoires in COVID-19. Method: immunoSEQ multiplex PCR; TCRdb's copy keeps in-frame clones and lacks some. Among about 140,000 clones listed, roughly 84% were seen once. Sequenced material: PBMCs or T cells enriched from blood (not recorded which). The receptors originated from a man aged 35 to 55 with acute COVID-19.

The rearrangement joins TRBV10-3 to TRBJ2-4; D remains unclear. This CDR3 contains 14 residues. Germline V gene sequence: CDR1 ENHRY, CDR2 SYGVKD. The V and J ends lost 0 bases and 2 bases respectively, with 5 bases between them. CDR3 nucleotides: TGTGCCATCAGTGAGTCAAGCACCAAAAACATTCAGTACTTC. Protein sequence: CAISESSTKNIQYF.

This chain joins TRBV2 and TRBJ2-2; 7 bases are shared with TRBD1. The CDR3 spans 14 residues. The germline gives CDR1 SNHLY, CDR2 FYNNEI. V was clipped by 6 bases and J by 4 bases; unmatched bases: 5. CDR3 bases: TGTGCCAGCAGGGGCAGGGGGATCACCGGGGAGCTGTTTTTT. Translation: CASRGRGITGELFF.

The chain employs TRBV30 and TRBJ2-7; 8 nucleotides agree with TRBD2. This CDR3 is built from 13 residues. With 8 bases clipped from V and 3 bases from J, the junction kept 9 bases outside the gene matches. The germline V gene has CDR1 GTSNPN and CDR2 SVGIG (reference sequence). Here the CDR3 DNA reads TGTGCCCTCCAGGAGCGGGGGATCTACGAGCAGTACTTC. Amino acid sequence: CALQERGIYEQYF.

J is TRBJ2-7 and V is TRBV18, with 8 positions matching TRBD2. CDR3 size: 14 residues. CDR1 KGHSH and CDR2 LQKENI come from the germline V gene. With V trimmed by 1 base and J by 2 bases, 1 base remained unmatched. CDR3 sequence reads: CASSPLAGTYEQYF. CDR3 sequence (DNA): TGTGCCAGCTCACCACTAGCGGGAACCTACGAGCAGTACTTC.

This chain joins TRBV2 and TRBJ1-1; D is undetermined. The length of the CDR3 is 14 residues. Germline values: CDR1 SNHLY, CDR2 FYNNEI. V was clipped by 5 bases and J by 7 bases, with 17 bases between them. The CDR3 loop reads CASSLAAVRSEAFF. The CDR3 nucleotides read TGTGCCAGCAGTCTGGCGGCTGTAAGGAGTGAAGCTTTCTTT.

The chain has TRBV7-2 and TRBJ2-3, with D hard to call. The CDR3 extends over 15 amino acids. In germline, CDR1 is SGHTA, CDR2 FQGNSA. Trimming left V 7 bases short and J 3 bases short, with 17 bases between. The CDR3 DNA follows: TGTGCCAGCACACGATCGCGCTCTCCGACAGATACGCAGTATTTT. This translates into CASTRSRSPTDTQYF.

This clone was picked up a small number of times. The CDR3 DNA reads TGCGCCAGCAGTGAATTGCCACACAGGGACGATGAGCAGTTCTTC. This gives the protein CASSELPHRDDEQFF. The chain recombines TRBV10-1 with TRBJ2-1, with D maybe TRBD1 (6 bases). The ends were cut back, 3 bases at V and 8 bases at J, with 17 bases in the middle. CDR1 and CDR2 (germline): WNHNN, SYGVQD (reference sequence). This CDR3 region has 15 residues.

The rearrangement links TRBV4-2 to TRBJ1-6; maybe TRBD1 (5 bases). V shed 3 bases and J shed 0 bases, with 12 bases lying between them. This CDR3 is built from 17 residues. CDR1 LGHNA and CDR2 YNFKEQ come from the germline V gene. For the CDR3, the DNA is TGTGCCAGCAGCCAGTCGACAGCTAGCTCCTATAATTCACCCCTCCACTTT. As protein: CASSQSTASSYNSPLHF.

This chain links TRBV19 with TRBJ1-1; tentative D call: TRBD1 (5 bases). Trimming took 4 bases from V and 0 from J, leaving 9 bases between them. CDR3 length: 14 amino acids. Germline CDR1 LNHDA, CDR2 SQIVND (reference sequence). Here the CDR3 DNA reads TGTGCCAGTAGTAACAGGATAATGAACACTGAAGCTTTCTTT. Its translation: CASSNRIMNTEAFF.

V and J are TRBV10-3 and TRBJ1-1; TRBD1 agrees at 11 bases. The V gene end was trimmed by 3 bases and the J gene end by 5 bases; junction bases not matched to a gene: 5. The CDR3 has 15 amino acids. From germline, CDR1 is ENHRY and CDR2 SYGVKD. The CDR3 sequence: CAISDLGQGATEAFF. Here the CDR3 DNA reads TGTGCCATCAGTGACTTAGGACAGGGGGCAACTGAAGCTTTCTTT.

This clone was observed a few times. The chain carries TRBV9 and TRBJ1-6; TRBD1 might be the D (6 bases). The V end was cut by 3 bases, the J end by 7 bases, with 8 bases between. The germline V gene has CDR1 SGDLS and CDR2 YYNGEE. The CDR3 is 13 residues long. CDR3: CASSATGNSPLHF. CDR3 coding DNA: TGTGCCAGCAGCGCCACAGGGAATTCACCCCTCCACTTT.

This clone was counted a single time. The chain employs TRBV28 and TRBJ1-6; weak D call: TRBD1 (5 bases). The CDR3 sequence is 18 residues long. CDR1 is MDHEN and CDR2 is SYDVKM in the germline V gene. V was trimmed by 4 bases and J by 1 base, leaving 17 bases between them. The CDR3 region has the DNA TGTGCCAGCAGTTCACCAGGGATGCTTGCATCCTATAATTCACCCCTCCACTTT. Protein: CASSSPGMLASYNSPLHF.

CDR3 nucleotide sequence: TGCAGCGTTGAGGGACAGGTGAACACCGGGGAGCTGTTTTTT. It specifies CSVEGQVNTGELFF. V usage is TRBV29-1 and J usage is TRBJ2-2; 8 nucleotides align to TRBD1. The germline V gene has CDR1 SQVTM and CDR2 ANQGSEA. The CDR3 has 14 residues. V gave up 3 bases and J gave up 1 base; unmatched junction bases: 1.

The chain links TRBV11-2 to TRBJ1-5; D unresolved. In germline, CDR1 is SGHAT, CDR2 FQNNGV. V was pared by 3 bases and J by 5 bases, with 8 bases between. The CDR3 sequence is 13 residues long. The CDR3 here is CASSFGTDQPQHF. CDR3 DNA: TGTGCCAGCAGCTTCGGTACGGATCAGCCCCAGCATTTT. The whole variable domain, filled in from reference TRBV11-2 and TRBJ1-5, reads EAGVAQSPRYKIIEKRQSVAFWCNPISGHATLYWYQQILGQGPKLLIQFQNNGVVDDSQLPKDRFSAERLKGVDSTLKIQPAKLEDSAVYLCASSFGTDQPQHFGDGTRLSIL.

The chain has TRBV18 and TRBJ1-1, with 8 bases aligning to TRBD1. J was trimmed by 3 bases and V by 3 bases; bases with no gene match: 3. This CDR3 contains 14 residues. Per the germline V gene, CDR1 is KGHSH and CDR2 is LQKENI. The CDR3 here is CASSPRGRDTEAFF. CDR3 coding DNA: TGTGCCAGCTCACCCAGGGGGCGGGACACTGAAGCTTTCTTT.

This chain uses TRBV5-1 with TRBJ1-2; 8 bases match TRBD1. V lost 0 bases, J lost 5 bases, and 9 bases stayed unmatched. The CDR3 covers 16 residues. Germline V gives CDR1 SGHRS, CDR2 YFSETQ. The CDR3 DNA sequence: TGCGCCAGCAGCTTGGCGGCCGGACAGGGAGAATATGGCTACACCTTC. Translated, it gives CASSLAAGQGEYGYTF. The full variable domain, completed using reference TRBV5-1 and TRBJ1-2, is KAGVTQTPRYLIKTRGQQVTLSCSPISGHRSVSWYQQTPGQGLQFLFEYFSETQRNKGNFPGRFSGRQFSNSRSEMNVSTLELGDSALYLCASSLAAGQGEYGYTFGSGTRLTVV.

The chain uses TRBV6-5 and TRBJ2-1, with 7 nucleotides matching TRBD1. Per germline, CDR1 MNHEY and CDR2 SVGAGI. The trim removed 6 bases at V and 7 bases at J, leaving 6 bases unmatched. This CDR3 region has 13 residues. CDR3: CASRRGQGNEQFF. The DNA for the CDR3 is TGTGCCAGCAGGAGGGGGCAGGGGAATGAGCAGTTCTTC.

The chain employs TRBV6-5 and TRBJ2-3; 8 nucleotides line up with TRBD2. Unmatched junction bases numbered 6, after V lost 6 bases and J lost 4 bases. Germline values: CDR1 MNHEY, CDR2 SVGAGI. The CDR3 is 14 residues long. CDR3 sequence (DNA): TGTGCCAGCAGCCGGGGGGGCGGCTCAGATACGCAGTATTTT. It translates to CASSRGGGSDTQYF.

The chain links TRBV9 to TRBJ2-3, with TRBD1 matching over 7 bases. This CDR3 region has 15 residues. With 2 bases clipped from V and 5 bases from J, the junction kept 8 bases outside the gene matches. CDR1 is SGDLS, CDR2 YYNGEE, per germline. CDR3 nucleotide sequence: TGTGCCAGCAGCGTGGGGACAGCCTTGGTAGATACGCAGTATTTT. It codes for CASSVGTALVDTQYF.

This clone occurred a few times. This chain joins TRBV10-1 and TRBJ2-1, with D possibly TRBD2 on 7 matching bases. The germline V gene has CDR1 WNHNN and CDR2 SYGVQD (reference sequence). Trimming took off 4 bases at V and 9 bases at J, with 13 bases between the two ends. The CDR3 spans 13 residues. CDR3 nucleotide sequence: TGCGCCAGCAGTGGCGCAGGGGAGGGTGAGCAGTTCTTC. Amino acid sequence: CASSGAGEGEQFF.

This clone showed up just a few times. The chain is built from TRBV4-3 and TRBJ2-1; D unresolved. Trimming pared 5 bases from V and 8 bases from J, leaving 7 bases between. Per the germline V gene, CDR1 is LGHNA and CDR2 is YSLEER. The CDR3 is 11 residues long. The CDR3 bases are TGCGCCAGCAGCTTGCGCCATGAGCAGTTCTTC. This sequence encodes CASSLRHEQFF.

The chain has TRBV6-5 and TRBJ2-7, with 8 bases identical to TRBD1. Germline V gene data show CDR1 as MNHEY and CDR2 as SVGAGI. This CDR3 region has 15 residues. V lost 1 base to trimming and J lost 5 bases; unmatched junction nucleotides: 7. This CDR3 reads CASSYLTGARNEQYF. The CDR3, as DNA: TGTGCCAGCAGTTACTTGACAGGGGCTAGGAACGAGCAGTACTTC.

V gene TRBV5-4 combines with J gene TRBJ2-5; D not resolved. The germline gives CDR1 SGHNT, CDR2 YYREEE (reference sequence). CDR3 length: 15 residues. V lost 0 bases and J 3 bases, leaving 12 bases between the germline ends. The CDR3: CASSLGFGRKETQYF. DNA of the CDR3: TGTGCCAGCAGCTTGGGATTCGGCAGGAAAGAGACCCAGTACTTC. The full variable domain, rest sourced from reference TRBV5-4 and TRBJ2-5, is ETGVTQSPTHLIKTRGQQVTLRCSSQSGHNTVSWYQQALGQGPQFIFQYYREEENGRGNFPPRFSGLQFPNYSSELNVNALELDDSALYLCASSLGFGRKETQYFGPGTRLLVL.